This T cell receptor (beta chain) is from a study of response to subunit inactivated influenza vaccine. Whole-study findings and limits: Authors suggested each seasonal influenza vaccination recruits few new T cells.

Germline V CDR1 and CDR2: LGHDT, YNNKEL (reference sequence). V lost 4 bases, J lost 3 bases, and 10 bases stayed unmatched. The CDR3 totals 16 residues. This clonotype was observed a single time. No antigen is known for it. MiXCR was run by TCRdb on the RT-PCR reads, yielding one entry per CDR3 protein. The sample has a few hundred thousand distinct CDR3 sequences, 10% to 15% seen once. This receptor was taken from a man aged 50-60 years who received an inactivated influenza vaccine. The specimen comprised non-naive T cells sorted from PBMCs, sampled 14 to 15 days before vaccination. The V and J genes are TRBV3-1 and TRBJ2-7; 9 nucleotides agree with TRBD1. The CDR3 reads CASSRPRGQGSYEQYF. The CDR3 nucleotides are TGTGCCAGCAGCCGTCCCCGGGGACAGGGTAGCTACGAGCAGTACTTC.